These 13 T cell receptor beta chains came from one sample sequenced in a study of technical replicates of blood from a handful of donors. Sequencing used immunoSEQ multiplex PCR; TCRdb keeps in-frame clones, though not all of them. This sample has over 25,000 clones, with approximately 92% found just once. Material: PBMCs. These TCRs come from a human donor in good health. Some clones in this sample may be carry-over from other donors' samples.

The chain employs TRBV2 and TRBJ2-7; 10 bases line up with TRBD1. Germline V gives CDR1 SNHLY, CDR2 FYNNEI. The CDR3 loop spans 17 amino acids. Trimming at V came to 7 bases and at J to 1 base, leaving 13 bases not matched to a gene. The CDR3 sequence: CASNPGQGRPGSYEQYF. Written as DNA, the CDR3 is TGTGCCAGCAATCCGGGACAGGGGCGTCCGGGGTCCTACGAGCAGTACTTC.

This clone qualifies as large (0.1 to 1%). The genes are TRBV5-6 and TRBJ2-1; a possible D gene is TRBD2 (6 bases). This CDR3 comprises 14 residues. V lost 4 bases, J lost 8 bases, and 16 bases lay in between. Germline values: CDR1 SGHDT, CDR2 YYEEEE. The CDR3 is CASSPGLPNDEQFF. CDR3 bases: TGTGCCAGCAGCCCTGGACTACCCAACGATGAGCAGTTCTTC.

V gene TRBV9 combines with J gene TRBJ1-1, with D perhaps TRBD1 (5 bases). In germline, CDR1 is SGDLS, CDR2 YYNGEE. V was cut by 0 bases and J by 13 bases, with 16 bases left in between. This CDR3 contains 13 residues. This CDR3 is CASSVATGDRVFF. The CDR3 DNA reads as TGTGCCAGCAGCGTAGCTACAGGAGATCGGGTTTTCTTT.

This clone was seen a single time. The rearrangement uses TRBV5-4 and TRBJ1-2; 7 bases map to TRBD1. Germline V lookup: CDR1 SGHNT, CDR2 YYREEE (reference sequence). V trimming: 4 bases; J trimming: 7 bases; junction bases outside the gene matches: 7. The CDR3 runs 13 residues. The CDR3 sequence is CASSRKGAVGYTF. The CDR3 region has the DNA TGTGCCAGCAGCCGGAAGGGGGCGGTTGGCTACACCTTC. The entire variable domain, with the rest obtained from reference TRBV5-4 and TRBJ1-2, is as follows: ETGVTQSPTHLIKTRGQQVTLRCSSQSGHNTVSWYQQALGQGPQFIFQYYREEENGRGNFPPRFSGLQFPNYSSELNVNALELDDSALYLCASSRKGAVGYTFGSGTRLTVV.

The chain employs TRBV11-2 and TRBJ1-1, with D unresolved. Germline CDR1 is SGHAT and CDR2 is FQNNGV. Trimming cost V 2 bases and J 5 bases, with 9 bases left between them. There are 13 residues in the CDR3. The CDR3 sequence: CASSLTAVTEAFF. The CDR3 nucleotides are TGTGCCAGCAGCTTAACAGCCGTAACTGAAGCTTTCTTT. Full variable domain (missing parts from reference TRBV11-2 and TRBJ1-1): EAGVAQSPRYKIIEKRQSVAFWCNPISGHATLYWYQQILGQGPKLLIQFQNNGVVDDSQLPKDRFSAERLKGVDSTLKIQPAKLEDSAVYLCASSLTAVTEAFFGQGTRLTVV.

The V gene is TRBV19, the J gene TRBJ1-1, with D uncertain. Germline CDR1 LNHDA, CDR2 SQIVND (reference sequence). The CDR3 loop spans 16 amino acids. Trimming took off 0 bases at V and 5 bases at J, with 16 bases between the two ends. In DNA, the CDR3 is TGTGCCAGTAGTATAGAACCGGTCGGGGTCAGGACTGAAGCTTTCTTT. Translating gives CASSIEPVGVRTEAFF. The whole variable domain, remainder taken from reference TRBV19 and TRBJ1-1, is DGGITQSPKYLFRKEGQNVTLSCEQNLNHDAMYWYRQDPGQGLRLIYYSQIVNDFQKGDIAEGYSVSREKKESFPLTVTSAQKNPTAFYLCASSIEPVGVRTEAFFGQGTRLTVV.

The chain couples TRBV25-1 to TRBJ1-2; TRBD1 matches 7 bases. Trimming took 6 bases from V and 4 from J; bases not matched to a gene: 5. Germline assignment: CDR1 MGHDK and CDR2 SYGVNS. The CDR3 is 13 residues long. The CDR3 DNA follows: TGTGCCAGCAGCTTGACAGGGACCTATGGCTACACCTTC. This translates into CASSLTGTYGYTF.

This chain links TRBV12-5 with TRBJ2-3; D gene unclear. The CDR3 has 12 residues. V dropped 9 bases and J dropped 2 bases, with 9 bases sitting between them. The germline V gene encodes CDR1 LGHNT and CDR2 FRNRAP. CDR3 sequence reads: CASALVTDTQYF. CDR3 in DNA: TGTGCTAGCGCACTTGTCACAGATACGCAGTATTTT.

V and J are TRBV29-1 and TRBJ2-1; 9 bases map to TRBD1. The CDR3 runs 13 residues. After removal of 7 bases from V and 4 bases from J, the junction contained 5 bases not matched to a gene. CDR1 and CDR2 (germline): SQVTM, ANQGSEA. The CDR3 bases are TGCAGCGGCCTAGGACAGGGGTACAATGAGCAGTTCTTC. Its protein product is CSGLGQGYNEQFF.

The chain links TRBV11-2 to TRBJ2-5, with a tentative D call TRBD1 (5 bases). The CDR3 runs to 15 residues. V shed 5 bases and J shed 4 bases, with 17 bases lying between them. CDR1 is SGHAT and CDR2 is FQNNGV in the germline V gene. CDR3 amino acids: CASSLGRAGSETQYF. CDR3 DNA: TGTGCCAGCAGCCTTGGCAGGGCCGGTTCAGAGACCCAGTACTTC.

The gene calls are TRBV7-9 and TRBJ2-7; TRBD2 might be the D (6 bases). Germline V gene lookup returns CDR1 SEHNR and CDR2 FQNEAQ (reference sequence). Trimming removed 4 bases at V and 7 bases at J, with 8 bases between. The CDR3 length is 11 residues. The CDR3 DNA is TGTGCCAGCAGCTCCGCGGGGGAGCAGTACTTC. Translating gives CASSSAGEQYF.

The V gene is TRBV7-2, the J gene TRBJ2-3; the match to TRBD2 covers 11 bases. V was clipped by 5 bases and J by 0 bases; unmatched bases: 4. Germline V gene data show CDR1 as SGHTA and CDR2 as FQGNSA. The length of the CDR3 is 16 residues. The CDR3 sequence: CASSKGLAGSTDTQYF. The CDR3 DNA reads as TGTGCCAGCAGCAAAGGACTAGCGGGTAGCACAGATACGCAGTATTTT.

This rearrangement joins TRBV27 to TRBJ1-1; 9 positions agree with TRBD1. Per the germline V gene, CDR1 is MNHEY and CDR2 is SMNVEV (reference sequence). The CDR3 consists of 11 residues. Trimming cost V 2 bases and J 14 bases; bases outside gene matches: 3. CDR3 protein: CASSLRDREFF. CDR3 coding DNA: TGTGCCAGCAGTTTAAGGGACAGGGAGTTCTTT.